What follows is one TCR beta chain and its context. The antigen it recognizes is unknown. Base qualities are not at hand, and no much larger clone is one base apart. Library preparation used RT-PCR. Sequencing instrument: Illumina HiSeq 2500. Through fastp at Q25 and MiXCR, TCRdb rebuilt clones from the public reads, retaining in-frame beta chains. Identical CDR3 protein sequences are pooled into one entry, listed with their most common genes and DNA. In this sample the table shows around 530,000 distinct CDR3 sequences, over 9.5% of which occur a single time. The ten most abundant clones make up 10% to 13% of the sample. The sample originates from a study of response to subunit inactivated influenza vaccine (dated by TCRdb to the late 2010s). Study-level background: Deep quantitative T cell receptor repertoire profiling was used in the study to track responses to a trivalent subunit inactivated influenza vaccine. Overall results and qualifications from the work: The authors suggested that each seasonal influenza vaccination may recruit only a limited number of new T cells.

V drops 3 bases and J drops 0 bases, leaving 10 bases in between. The CDR3 goes from the cysteine to the phenylalanine over 15 residues. Of all the DNA, just the CDR3 is kept, 45 bases in frame from base 1. This sequence uses TRBV12-3 or TRBV12-4 and TRBJ2-3; the D segment cannot be called with confidence. Sequencing used PBMCs from blood, obtained on the day of vaccination. This sequence was found in a man aged 50 to 60 who received an inactivated influenza vaccine. Donor details come from another sample of the same person, matched by shared clones. CDR3 protein: CASSLHQTSTDTQYF. The DNA reads as follows: TGTGCCAGCAGTTTGCACCAAACAAGCACAGATACGCAGTATTTT.